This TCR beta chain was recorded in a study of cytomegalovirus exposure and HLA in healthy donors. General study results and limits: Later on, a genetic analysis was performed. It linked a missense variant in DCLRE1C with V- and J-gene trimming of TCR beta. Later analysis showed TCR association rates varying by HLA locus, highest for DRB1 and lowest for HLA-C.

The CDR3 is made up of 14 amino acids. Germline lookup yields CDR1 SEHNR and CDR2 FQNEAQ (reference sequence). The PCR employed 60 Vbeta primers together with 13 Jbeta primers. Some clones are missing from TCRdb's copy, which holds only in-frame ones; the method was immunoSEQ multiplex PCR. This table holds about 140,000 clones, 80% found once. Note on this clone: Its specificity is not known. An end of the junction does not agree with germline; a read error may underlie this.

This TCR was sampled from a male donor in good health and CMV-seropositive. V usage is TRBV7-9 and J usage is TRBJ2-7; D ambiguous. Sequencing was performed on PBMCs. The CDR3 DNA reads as TGTTCCAGCAGCTCGTTAGACACGAACTACGAGCAGTACTTC. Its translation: CSSSSLDTNYEQYF.